This TCR beta chain was sequenced during a study of blood T cell repertoires in COVID-19. Overall study context: The samples span acute and convalescent COVID-19 from the United States, Italy and Spain. In each case, the material was cDNA or gDNA derived from T cells, B-cell-depleted T cells, or PBMCs.

Germline CDR1 is MGHDK and CDR2 is SYGVNS. V shed 7 bases and J shed 4 bases, with 10 bases lying between them. There are 12 residues in the CDR3. Per the original data handling: Amplifying reference gene primers gave estimates of nucleated cell counts. Libraries were prepared by immunoSEQ multiplex PCR; TCRdb keeps only in-frame clonotypes and omits some of them. V and J calls and clone size are copied from that table; D and trimming were computed from the DNA. The repertoire includes 130,000 to 150,000 clones, roughly 82% of them detected once, and about 10% sits in the top ten. V and J are TRBV25-1 and TRBJ1-2; weak D call: TRBD1 (5 bases). The TCR was taken from a man in his fifties or sixties with active or convalescent COVID-19. The sample consisted of peripheral blood. The DNA for the CDR3 is TGTGCCAGCATGGGGGGAATCTATGGCTACACCTTC. Protein: CASMGGIYGYTF.